This T cell receptor beta chain was captured in a study of blood T cell repertoires in COVID-19. Looking at the study overall: Material from acute and convalescent COVID-19 was sourced from the United States, Italy and Spain. T cells, B-cell-depleted T cells, or PBMCs provided the cDNA or gDNA that served as material.

In the authors' workflow: Using reference gene primer amplification, nucleated cell counts were estimated. Sequencing used immunoSEQ multiplex PCR; TCRdb keeps in-frame clones, though not all of them. V and J calls and clone size are those listed in that table; D and trimming were worked out from the DNA. The sample includes fewer than 350,000 clones, around 85% of them seen just once. It was during active infection that Seattle patients were enrolled and then longitudinally followed. This TCR derives from a woman aged 25 to 39 with COVID-19, enrolled during active disease. The sequencing sample was made of peripheral blood.

The CDR3 loop is CASSDRLAGENTGELFF. The CDR3 bases are TGTGCCAGCTCAGACCGGCTCGCGGGGGAGAACACCGGGGAGCTGTTTTTT. The rearrangement links TRBV18 to TRBJ2-2, with TRBD2 matching 7 bases. Germline V lookup: CDR1 KGHSH, CDR2 LQKENI. The CDR3 extends over 17 amino acids. J lost 1 base, V lost 5 bases, and 10 bases had no gene match.